The TCR beta chain described here comes from a study of control samples from healthy donors and cancer patients. This CDR3 is built from 17 residues. Trimming removed 2 bases from V and 0 bases from J, with 14 bases in between. Germline V gives CDR1 LNHDA, CDR2 SQIVND (reference sequence). Here immunoSEQ multiplex PCR was the method, and the copy in TCRdb shows in-frame clones only, minus some. The repertoire holds 100,000 to 150,000 clones, over 80% seen once, with approximately 2% in the top ten. The chain employs TRBV19 and TRBJ1-5, with a tentative D call TRBD1 (6 bases). This clonotype was obtained from a woman between 45 and 60 years old in good health. Input material: blood. This CDR3 is CASSIRRGQTSNQPQHF. Written as DNA, the CDR3 is TGTGCCAGTAGTATAAGGAGGGGACAAACTAGCAATCAGCCCCAGCATTTT.